Below, 8 T cell receptor beta chains from the same sample are listed, as sequenced in a study of shared clonotypes between healthy human individuals. Libraries were prepared by immunoSEQ multiplex PCR; TCRdb keeps only in-frame clonotypes and omits some of them. Of a few million clones listed, more than 90% are singletons. The sample comprised naive CD4+ T cells sorted from blood. Subset defined: CD45RA+ positively selected. These receptor sequences come from a man in his late teens or twenties in good health.

The genes are TRBV4-2 and TRBJ2-2, with D perhaps matching TRBD1 (7 bases). Germline lookup yields CDR1 LGHNA and CDR2 YNFKEQ. V lost 2 bases, J lost 7 bases, and 20 bases lay in between. The CDR3 runs 17 residues. CDR3 DNA: TGTGCCAGCAGCCAACTCGGGTCATACAGGGGAGGCGGGGAGCTGTTTTTT. Translated: CASSQLGSYRGGGELFF.

The V and J genes are TRBV19 and TRBJ1-2; D gene ambiguous. V gave up 7 bases and J gave up 8 bases, with 14 bases separating them. The length of the CDR3 is 12 residues. Germline CDR1 and CDR2: LNHDA and SQIVND (reference sequence). CDR3 in amino acids: CASTRAGFGYTF. CDR3 in DNA: TGTGCCAGTACAAGGGCAGGCTTCGGCTACACCTTC.

This rearrangement joins TRBV10-3 to TRBJ2-6; the match to TRBD2 covers 7 bases. The germline gives CDR1 ENHRY, CDR2 SYGVKD. This CDR3 has 19 residues. V dropped 2 bases and J dropped 2; count of bases not matched to a gene: 12. The CDR3 loop is CAISEAGLPFRPGANVLTF. DNA for the CDR3: TGTGCCATCAGTGAGGCGGGACTACCATTTAGACCTGGGGCCAACGTCCTGACTTTC.

The rearrangement joins TRBV7-6 to TRBJ2-3; 7 positions agree with TRBD2. The CDR3 has 14 residues. Trimming cost V 1 base and J 4 bases; bases outside gene matches: 2. Germline V CDR1 and CDR2: SGHVS, FNYEAQ. CDR3 residues: CASSLEGGADTQYF. CDR3 in DNA: TGTGCCAGCAGCTTAGAGGGAGGGGCAGATACGCAGTATTTT.

This rearrangement joins TRBV11-2 to TRBJ2-2; TRBD2 aligns across 8 bases. The V gene end was trimmed by 0 bases and the J gene end by 1 base; junction bases not matched to a gene: 1. CDR1 and CDR2 (germline): SGHAT, FQNNGV. This CDR3 region has 16 residues. The CDR3 region has the DNA TGTGCCAGCAGCTTAGAAGGGACTAGGAACACCGGGGAGCTGTTTTTT. It codes for CASSLEGTRNTGELFF.

The chain combines TRBV15 with TRBJ2-7, with D possibly being TRBD2 (5 bases). Germline V gene sequence: CDR1 LNHNV, CDR2 YYDKDF (reference sequence). Between the trimmed V and J ends, which lost 1 base and 0 bases, there was a span of 13 bases. This CDR3 is built from 16 residues. CDR3 coding DNA: TGTGCCACCAGCAGAGCTGGGGTTAGCGCCTCCTACGAGCAGTACTTC. Its translation: CATSRAGVSASYEQYF. The entire variable domain, with the rest obtained from reference TRBV15 and TRBJ2-7, is as follows: DAMVIQNPRYQVTQFGKPVTLSCSQTLNHNVMYWYQQKSSQAPKLLFHYYDKDFNNEADTPDNFQSRRPNTSFCFLDIRSPGLGDTAMYLCATSRAGVSASYEQYFGPGTRLTVT.

Only one count was recorded for this clone. The chain employs TRBV2 and TRBJ1-1, with TRBD1 identical over 10 bases. With 7 bases clipped from V and 6 bases from J, the junction kept 5 bases outside the gene matches. The CDR3 is 13 residues long. From germline, CDR1 is SNHLY and CDR2 FYNNEI. The CDR3 is CASTRQGASEAFF. The CDR3 coding sequence is TGTGCCAGCACTCGACAGGGGGCATCTGAAGCTTTCTTT.

CDR3 sequence: CASSPSRQGVHEQYF. For the CDR3, the DNA is TGTGCCAGCTCACCAAGTCGGCAGGGGGTCCACGAGCAGTACTTC. The chain uses TRBV18 and TRBJ2-7, with 7 nucleotides matching TRBD1. Trimming took 2 bases from V and 5 from J; bases not matched to a gene: 9. The CDR3 has 15 residues. Germline V CDR1 and CDR2: KGHSH, LQKENI.